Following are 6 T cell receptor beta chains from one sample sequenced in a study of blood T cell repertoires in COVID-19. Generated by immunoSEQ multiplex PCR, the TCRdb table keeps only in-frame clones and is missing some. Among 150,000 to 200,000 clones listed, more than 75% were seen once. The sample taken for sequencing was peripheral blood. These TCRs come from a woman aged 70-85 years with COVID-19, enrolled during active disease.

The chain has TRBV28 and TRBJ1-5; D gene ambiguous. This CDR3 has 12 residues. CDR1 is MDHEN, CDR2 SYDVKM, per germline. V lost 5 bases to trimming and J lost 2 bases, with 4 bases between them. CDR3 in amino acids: CASSQGNQPQHF. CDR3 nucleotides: TGTGCCAGCAGTCAGGGCAATCAGCCCCAGCATTTT.

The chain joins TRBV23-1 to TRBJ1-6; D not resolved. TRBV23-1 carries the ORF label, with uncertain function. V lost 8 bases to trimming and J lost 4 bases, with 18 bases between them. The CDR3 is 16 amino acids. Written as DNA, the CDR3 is TGCGCCAGCGTCGGGGTCAGGTCAAGTTATAATTCACCCCTCCACTTT. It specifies CASVGVRSSYNSPLHF.

Here the CDR3 reads CASSLKQGINYGYTF. The DNA of the CDR3 is TGTGCCAGCTCACTGAAACAGGGGATTAACTATGGCTACACCTTC. The chain recombines TRBV18 with TRBJ1-2; 7 bases align to TRBD1. Germline V lookup: CDR1 KGHSH, CDR2 LQKENI. V dropped 4 bases and J dropped 1; count of bases not matched to a gene: 6. This CDR3 has 15 residues.

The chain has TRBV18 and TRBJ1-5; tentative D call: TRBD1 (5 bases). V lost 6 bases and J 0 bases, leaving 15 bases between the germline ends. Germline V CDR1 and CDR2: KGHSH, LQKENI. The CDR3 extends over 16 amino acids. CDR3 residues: CASSLNSQVSNQPQHF. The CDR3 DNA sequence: TGTGCCAGCTCCCTCAATTCACAGGTTAGCAATCAGCCCCAGCATTTT.

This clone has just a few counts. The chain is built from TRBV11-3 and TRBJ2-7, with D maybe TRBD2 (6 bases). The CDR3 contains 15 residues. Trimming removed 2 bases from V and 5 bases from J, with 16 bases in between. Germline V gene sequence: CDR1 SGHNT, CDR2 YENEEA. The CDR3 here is CASSLTALATHEQYF. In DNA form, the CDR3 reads TGTGCCAGCAGCTTAACGGCACTAGCAACCCACGAGCAGTACTTC. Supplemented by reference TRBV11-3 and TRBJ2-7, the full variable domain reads EAGVVQSPRYKIIEKKQPVAFWCNPISGHNTLYWYLQNLGQGPELLIRYENEEAVDDSQLPKDRFSAERLKGVDSTLKIQPAELGDSAVYLCASSLTALATHEQYFGPGTRLTVT.

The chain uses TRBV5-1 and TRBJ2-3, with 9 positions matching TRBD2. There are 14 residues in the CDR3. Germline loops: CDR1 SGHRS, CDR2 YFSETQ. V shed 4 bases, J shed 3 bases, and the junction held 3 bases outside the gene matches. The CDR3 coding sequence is TGCGCCAGCAGCAGGACTAGCGCAACAGATACGCAGTATTTT. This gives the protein CASSRTSATDTQYF.